The T cell receptor (beta chain) described here comes from a study of blood T cell repertoires in COVID-19. Generated by immunoSEQ multiplex PCR, the TCRdb table keeps only in-frame clones and is missing some. The data hold roughly 320,000 clones, with 85% observed a single time. Germline lookup yields CDR1 GTSNPN and CDR2 SVGIG (reference sequence). V lost 3 bases, J lost 8 bases, and 4 bases stayed unmatched. The CDR3 covers 13 residues. The chain recombines TRBV30 with TRBJ2-4; 10 positions agree with TRBD1. This clonotype was sampled from a human donor in a cohort sampled during active COVID-19. Sequencing was done on a sample of peripheral blood. CDR3 amino acids: CAWSDRGPDIQYF. CDR3 DNA: TGTGCCTGGAGCGACAGGGGGCCGGACATTCAGTACTTC.